These T cell receptor beta chains were read from a single sample in a study of lymphopenia after photon versus proton radiotherapy. Here immunoSEQ multiplex PCR was the method, and the copy in TCRdb shows in-frame clones only, minus some. The table records 53,000 or so clones, around four fifths of them present only once. The sample here was peripheral blood, taken from a patient treated with photon-based radiotherapy. These receptor sequences come from a man aged 45 to 65 with gastric cancer. CDR3s include the opening cysteine and the closing phenylalanine or tryptophan. Each record gives: J gene, clone size, V gene, D gene, CDR3 DNA, CDR3 protein. The D gene is left open where the match is weak. A row's size may be missing; if present it is once, few, many or a size class.

J: TRBJ2-7
size: -
V: TRBV13
D: -
DNA: TGTGCCAGCAGCCGACAGGCCTACGAGCAGTACTTC
CDR3: CASSRQAYEQYF

J: TRBJ2-7
size: -
V: TRBV6-6
D: -
DNA: TGTGCCAGCAGTTACTCGATAGGCTACGAGCAGTACTTC
CDR3: CASSYSIGYEQYF

J: TRBJ2-3
size: -
V: TRBV5-5
D: TRBD2
DNA: TGTGCCAGCAGCTTGGAAGCTAGCGGTGGGGATACGCAGTATTTT
CDR3: CASSLEASGGDTQYF

J: TRBJ1-4
size: -
V: TRBV15
D: -
DNA: TGTGCCACCAGCAGAGATGGCGGAGGAAAAAGGGAAAAACTGTTTTTT
CDR3: CATSRDGGGKREKLFF

J: TRBJ2-3
size: -
V: TRBV29-1
D: TRBD2
DNA: TGCAGCGTTGAAGATGGGGGGGTGGGCACAGATACGCAGTATTTT
CDR3: CSVEDGGVGTDTQYF

J: TRBJ2-7
size: -
V: TRBV28
D: TRBD2
DNA: TGTGCCAGCACCAACACGGGGACTAGCGGGAATTTGGGCGAGCAGTACTTC
CDR3: CASTNTGTSGNLGEQYF

J: TRBJ2-2
size: -
V: TRBV27
D: -
DNA: TGTGCCAGCAGCCAAACCAGACAGGTTGGAACCGGGGAGCTGTTTTTT
CDR3: CASSQTRQVGTGELFF

J: TRBJ2-7
size: -
V: TRBV11-1
D: TRBD1
DNA: TGTGCCAGCAGCCCCCGGGACAGGGCCCACGAGCAGTACTTC
CDR3: CASSPRDRAHEQYF

J: TRBJ2-5
size: -
V: TRBV4-1
D: TRBD1
DNA: TGCGCCAGCAGCCAAGATTTCAATTTTAGGACAGGCCAAGAGACCCAGTACTTC
CDR3: CASSQDFNFRTGQETQYF

J: TRBJ1-1
size: -
V: TRBV30
D: -
DNA: TGTGCCTGGAGTGCCACAGGGTGGGCCACTGAAGCTTTCTTT
CDR3: CAWSATGWATEAFF

J: TRBJ1-2
size: -
V: TRBV6-1
D: -
DNA: TGTGCCAGCAGTGAAACGGGGGTGCGGGATGGCTACACCTTC
CDR3: CASSETGVRDGYTF

J: TRBJ1-4
size: -
V: TRBV28
D: -
DNA: TGTGCCAGCAGTTATAATGAAAAACTGTTTTTT
CDR3: CASSYNEKLFF

J: TRBJ2-7
size: -
V: TRBV7-9
D: TRBD1
DNA: TGTGCCAGCAGCTTAGTACAGGGGGTCTACGAGCAGTACTTC
CDR3: CASSLVQGVYEQYF

J: TRBJ2-1
size: once
V: TRBV5-1
D: TRBD2
DNA: TGCGCCAGCAGCGGAGGAGGGGTAGCGGGACTTTACAATGAGCAGTTCTTC
CDR3: CASSGGGVAGLYNEQFF

J: TRBJ1-1
size: few
V: TRBV7-9
D: -
DNA: TGTGCCAGCAGCTTAGGACTGACAGCGAACACTGAAGCTTTCTTT
CDR3: CASSLGLTANTEAFF

J: TRBJ2-7
size: -
V: TRBV14
D: -
DNA: TGTGCCAGCAGCCAAGGGTGGTTTCGGGAGCAGTACTTC
CDR3: CASSQGWFREQYF

J: TRBJ2-1
size: -
V: TRBV28
D: TRBD2
DNA: TGTGCCACCCACGTGGGAGGGACCTACAATGAGCAGTTCTTC
CDR3: CATHVGGTYNEQFF

J: TRBJ1-5
size: once
V: TRBV7-2
D: -
DNA: TGTGCCAGCAGTTCGCGACAGCGTAGCAATCAGCCCCAGCATTTT
CDR3: CASSSRQRSNQPQHF

J: TRBJ2-4
size: -
V: TRBV11-2
D: TRBD2
DNA: TGTGCCAGCAGCTTAGCCGGGACTATAAACATTCAGTACTTC
CDR3: CASSLAGTINIQYF

J: TRBJ2-2
size: -
V: TRBV4-1
D: TRBD1
DNA: TGCGCCAGCAGCCACCCCCCAGGGGGCTCAACCGGGGAGCTGTTTTTT
CDR3: CASSHPPGGSTGELFF

J: TRBJ2-3
size: -
V: TRBV4-2
D: TRBD2
DNA: TGTGCCAGCACCGGGACTAGCGGGAGGGAAAGCACAGATACGCAGTATTTT
CDR3: CASTGTSGRESTDTQYF

J: TRBJ2-5
size: -
V: TRBV19
D: TRBD1
DNA: TGTGCCAGTAGTTATACAGGGGCAGAGACCCAGTACTTC
CDR3: CASSYTGAETQYF

J: TRBJ1-3
size: -
V: TRBV7-9
D: -
DNA: TGTGCCAGCAGCCCTGCTGGAAACACCATATATTTT
CDR3: CASSPAGNTIYF

J: TRBJ2-7
size: -
V: TRBV6-1
D: TRBD1
DNA: TGTGCCAGCAGTGGCGGGACAGGATCTATCTACGAGCAGTACTTC
CDR3: CASSGGTGSIYEQYF

J: TRBJ1-5
size: -
V: TRBV6-1
D: -
DNA: TGTGCCAGCAGTGAAGTAGGCAGGGATCAGCCCCAGCATTTT
CDR3: CASSEVGRDQPQHF

J: TRBJ2-2
size: -
V: TRBV11-2
D: -
DNA: TGTGCCAGCAGCCCCCAGGGCAGGACGAACACCGGGGAGCTGTTTTTT
CDR3: CASSPQGRTNTGELFF

J: TRBJ2-3
size: -
V: TRBV7-9
D: TRBD2
DNA: TGTGCCAGCACCCCACTAGCGGGAGAAATAGATACGCAGTATTTT
CDR3: CASTPLAGEIDTQYF

J: TRBJ2-3
size: few
V: TRBV18
D: TRBD2
DNA: TGTGCCAGCTCACCAGGGACTAGCGGGGGAGATACGCAGTATTTT
CDR3: CASSPGTSGGDTQYF

J: TRBJ2-5
size: -
V: TRBV6-5
D: -
DNA: TGTGCCAGCAGCCGTAGCGAAGTCCAAGAGACCCAGTACTTC
CDR3: CASSRSEVQETQYF

J: TRBJ1-1
size: -
V: TRBV5-1
D: -
DNA: TGCGCCAGCAGCTTGAGTTTCCTGGTTCCAGGGAACACTGAAGCTTTCTTT
CDR3: CASSLSFLVPGNTEAFF

J: TRBJ1-1
size: once
V: TRBV19
D: -
DNA: TGTGCCAGTAGTATGGTAGGGTATGGGCCCATGAACACTGAAGCTTTCTTT
CDR3: CASSMVGYGPMNTEAFF

J: TRBJ2-7
size: -
V: TRBV9
D: TRBD1
DNA: TGTGCCAGCAGCGGAGGACAGGGGCCTAGTGAGCAGTACTTC
CDR3: CASSGGQGPSEQYF

J: TRBJ1-2
size: many
V: TRBV6-5
D: -
DNA: TGTGCCAGCAGCTCTACAGGGAACCACTATGGCTACACCTTC
CDR3: CASSSTGNHYGYTF

J: TRBJ1-1
size: once
V: TRBV18
D: -
DNA: TGTGCCAGCTCACCAATCGCCTCGGGGCTGGGGGGGCTGAACACTGAAGCTTTCTTT
CDR3: CASSPIASGLGGLNTEAFF

J: TRBJ2-7
size: once
V: TRBV23-1
D: TRBD2
DNA: TGCGCCAGCAGTCGGGTCTTAGCGGGAGTACGTTACGAGCAGTACTTC
CDR3: CASSRVLAGVRYEQYF

J: TRBJ2-7
size: -
V: TRBV18
D: TRBD2
DNA: TGTGCCAGCTCACCAGGCGGGAGTCGGAACTACGAGCAGTACTTC
CDR3: CASSPGGSRNYEQYF

J: TRBJ1-1
size: -
V: TRBV28
D: -
DNA: TGTGCCAGCAGTTTGCGGTTTGCGGACACTGAAGCTTTCTTT
CDR3: CASSLRFADTEAFF

J: TRBJ2-1
size: -
V: TRBV28
D: TRBD1
DNA: TGTGCCAGCAGCCCAGGGACAGGGGGGTCCTACAATGAGCAGTTCTTC
CDR3: CASSPGTGGSYNEQFF

J: TRBJ1-1
size: once
V: TRBV19
D: -
DNA: TGTGCCAGTAGTATCGGTCAACCGGCACTAGAAGCTTTCTTT
CDR3: CASSIGQPALEAFF

J: TRBJ2-1
size: few
V: TRBV10-3
D: -
DNA: TGTGCCATCAGTCGACAGAGCTCCTACAATGAGCAGTTCTTC
CDR3: CAISRQSSYNEQFF

J: TRBJ2-1
size: -
V: TRBV7-6
D: -
DNA: TGTGCCAGCAGCTTTCGGTTGTACAATGAGCAGTTCTTC
CDR3: CASSFRLYNEQFF

J: TRBJ1-2
size: -
V: TRBV10-2
D: -
DNA: TGCGCCAGCAGTGGATTGACAGAGAACTATGGCTACACCTTC
CDR3: CASSGLTENYGYTF

J: TRBJ1-5
size: -
V: TRBV11-2
D: TRBD1
DNA: TGTGCCAGCAGCGTTGACGACAGGGGGGTCAATCAGCCCCAGCATTTT
CDR3: CASSVDDRGVNQPQHF